These 18 T cell receptor beta chains came from one sample sequenced in a study of spatial heterogeneity in lung cancer. The time point is: sample taken at primary tumor resection. TCRdb reprocessed the 5' RACE reads with MiXCR, giving one entry per CDR3 protein. The sample carries about 39,000 distinct CDR3 sequences, 3.1% recorded once. The sample in question was normal lung tissue next to the tumor, obtained at surgery. Receptor source: a male donor with early-stage non-small cell lung cancer.

This clonotype was detected many times. The V call is TRBV19, the J call TRBJ1-2; tentative D call: TRBD1 (6 bases). V lost 4 bases and J 2 bases, leaving 8 bases between the germline ends. CDR3 size: 13 residues. From germline, CDR1 is LNHDA and CDR2 SQIVND (reference sequence). CDR3 in DNA: TGTGCCAGTAGTAAACAGGGAAACTATGGCTACACCTTC. Encoded protein: CASSKQGNYGYTF.

With respect to this clonotype: A read error may explain this, as a much larger clone is one base away. The V call is TRBV11-3, the J call TRBJ2-3, with D uncertain. The ends were cut back, 5 bases at V and 3 bases at J, with 9 bases in the middle. The CDR3 runs to 13 residues. Germline V gene sequence: CDR1 SGHNT, CDR2 YENEEA. In DNA, the CDR3 is TGTGCCAGCAGCCCCCAGAGGACAGATACGCAGTATTTT. This translates into CASSPQRTDTQYF. The complete variable domain, with remaining parts taken from reference TRBV11-3 and TRBJ2-3, reads EAGVVQSPRYKIIEKKQPVAFWCNPISGHNTLYWYLQNLGQGPELLIRYENEEAVDDSQLPKDRFSAERLKGVDSTLKIQPAELGDSAVYLCASSPQRTDTQYFGPGTRLTVL.

This clonotype was observed many times. The chain recombines TRBV18 with TRBJ2-3; 8 nucleotides line up with TRBD1. The CDR3 contains 13 residues. Trimming at V came to 8 bases and at J to 3 bases, leaving 4 bases not matched to a gene. The germline V gene encodes CDR1 KGHSH and CDR2 LQKENI. This chain's CDR3 is CASAGQGTDTQYF. CDR3 bases: TGTGCCAGCGCAGGACAGGGTACAGATACGCAGTATTTT.

This clonotype was seen ten or more times. The V and J genes are TRBV28 and TRBJ2-3; D perhaps matches TRBD2 (5 bases). Germline CDR1 reads MDHEN; CDR2 reads SYDVKM. The CDR3 extends over 13 amino acids. Trimming pared 8 bases from V and 1 base from J, leaving 10 bases between. In DNA form, the CDR3 reads TGTGCCAGCTTCGAGGGAGGCACAGATACGCAGTATTTT. Encoded protein: CASFEGGTDTQYF.

This clonotype has only a few counts. The chain couples TRBV24-1 to TRBJ1-5; TRBD1 aligns across 9 bases. Germline CDR1 and CDR2: KGHDR and SFDVKD. V dropped 9 bases and J dropped 7; count of bases not matched to a gene: 6. The CDR3 length is 13 residues. The CDR3 protein is CATGQGQGQPQHF. CDR3 coding DNA: TGTGCCACCGGACAGGGGCAAGGCCAGCCCCAGCATTTT.

This clonotype came up many times. The V and J genes are TRBV20-1 and TRBJ2-1; D call uncertain. The germline V gene encodes CDR1 DFQATT and CDR2 SNEGSKA (reference sequence). V dropped 0 bases and J dropped 6 bases, with 6 bases sitting between them. The CDR3 totals 12 residues. The CDR3 bases are TGCAGTGCTAGAGATCTGTCCAATGAGCAGTTCTTC. This sequence encodes CSARDLSNEQFF.

This clonotype showed up just a few times. A much larger clone differs from this one at a single base, so this may be a read error. This sequence joins TRBV28 and TRBJ2-4; tentatively, D is TRBD2 (6 bases). The CDR3 is 15 amino acids. Germline V CDR1 and CDR2: MDHEN, SYDVKM. The CDR3 DNA follows: TGTGCCAGCAGACCATCGGGAGTGGCCAAAAACATTCGGTACTTC. It encodes CASRPSGVAKNIRYF.

At least ten counts were recorded for this clonotype. The CDR3 nucleotides are TGTGCCAGCGGCCGGGACAAACTAGGCGACACTGAAGCTTTCTTT. This codes for CASGRDKLGDTEAFF. This chain uses TRBV6-1 with TRBJ1-1; perhaps TRBD1 as D (6 bases). This CDR3 comprises 15 residues. V was shortened by 8 bases and J by 3 bases, with 19 bases between the two germline ends. Germline CDR1 and CDR2: MNHNS and SASEGT.

This clonotype was observed a handful of times. The chain has TRBV18 and TRBJ2-3; 11 nucleotides line up with TRBD2. The CDR3 is 15 residues long. Germline CDR1 and CDR2: KGHSH and LQKENI. Trimming removed 3 bases from V and 3 bases from J; junction bases left unmatched: 2. CDR3 residues: CASSPASGGTDTQYF. In nucleotides, the CDR3 is TGTGCCAGCTCACCGGCTAGCGGGGGGACAGATACGCAGTATTTT. Using reference TRBV18 and TRBJ2-3 for the parts outside the CDR3, the full variable domain is NAGVMQNPRHLVRRRGQEARLRCSPMKGHSHVYWYRQLPEEGLKFMVYLQKENIIDESGMPKERFSAEFPKEGPSILRIQQVVRGDSAAYFCASSPASGGTDTQYFGPGTRLTVL.

There are many counts of this clonotype. The rearrangement joins TRBV29-1 to TRBJ2-3; 11 nucleotides line up with TRBD2. The CDR3 covers 14 residues. The V gene end was trimmed by 6 bases and the J gene end by 2 bases; junction bases not matched to a gene: 4. CDR1 is SQVTM and CDR2 is ANQGSEA in the germline V gene. The CDR3 nucleotides are TGCAGCGTCGGGACTAGCGGTAACACAGATACGCAGTATTTT. Its translation is CSVGTSGNTDTQYF.

This clonotype was observed at least ten times. The rearrangement joins TRBV27 to TRBJ2-2; D remains ambiguous. Germline V gene lookup returns CDR1 MNHEY and CDR2 SMNVEV (reference sequence). Trimming pared 4 bases from V and 3 bases from J, leaving 18 bases between. The length of the CDR3 is 17 residues. The CDR3 spells CASSYGPPYAYTGELFF. DNA of the CDR3: TGTGCCAGCAGTTATGGCCCGCCCTATGCTTACACCGGGGAGCTGTTTTTT.

The rearrangement joins TRBV6-2 or TRBV6-3 to TRBJ2-3; D is unclear. The CDR3 runs 13 residues. Germline V gene sequence: CDR1 MNHEY, CDR2 SVGEGT. Trimming shortened V by 5 bases and J by 9 bases, and 15 bases separated the two germline ends. The CDR3 coding sequence is TGTGCCAGCAGTGAAAGTCCGCCGCGAACGCAGTATTTT. Translation: CASSESPPRTQYF.

This clonotype was observed at least ten times. This chain links TRBV28 with TRBJ1-2; D perhaps matches TRBD1 (6 bases). This CDR3 is built from 14 residues. Trimming took off 11 bases at V and 6 bases at J, with 22 bases between the two ends. Germline V gives CDR1 MDHEN, CDR2 SYDVKM. The CDR3 protein is CAFQARGARNGYTF. Written as DNA, the CDR3 is TGTGCCTTCCAAGCACGGGGGGCGCGTAATGGCTACACCTTC.

The table lists this clonotype with many counts. This chain connects TRBV7-6 to TRBJ1-6; the match to TRBD1 covers 8 bases. The CDR3 is 19 amino acids. With V trimmed by 2 bases and J by 6 bases, 15 bases remained unmatched. Germline lookup yields CDR1 SGHVS and CDR2 FNYEAQ. The CDR3 region has the DNA TGTGCCAGCAGCTTAAGGGCAGCCGGACAGGGAATCGTTAATTCACCCCTCCACTTT. Residues: CASSLRAAGQGIVNSPLHF.

This clonotype was observed at least ten times. The chain carries TRBV6-5 and TRBJ1-2; 10 nucleotides line up with TRBD1. The ends lost 6 bases at V and 7 bases at J; junction bases unmatched: 8. Germline V gene sequence: CDR1 MNHEY, CDR2 SVGAGI. This CDR3 is 14 amino acids long. The CDR3 protein is CASRAGTGATGYTF. The CDR3 DNA is TGTGCCAGCAGGGCCGGGACAGGGGCGACTGGCTACACCTTC.

This clonotype was seen at least ten times. The rearrangement uses TRBV9 and TRBJ1-2; 9 nucleotides agree with TRBD1. Germline lookup yields CDR1 SGDLS and CDR2 YYNGEE. With V trimmed by 4 bases and J by 5 bases, 12 bases remained unmatched. CDR3 length: 16 residues. In DNA, the CDR3 is TGTGCCAGCAGCCCCCGGGACAGGGAGAGGAGTTATGGCTACACCTTC. The encoded protein is CASSPRDRERSYGYTF.

This clonotype was recorded many times. The V and J genes are TRBV20-1 and TRBJ2-7, with a tentative D call TRBD2 (6 bases). V gave up 6 bases and J gave up 3 bases, with 15 bases separating them. The CDR3 sequence is 13 residues long. The V gene's germline CDR1 is DFQATT and CDR2 SNEGSKA (reference sequence). Here the CDR3 reads CSALGRGNYEQYF. The CDR3 nucleotides read TGCAGTGCCTTGGGGCGGGGAAACTACGAGCAGTACTTC.

This clonotype was recorded at least ten times. V is TRBV6-1 and J is TRBJ2-4; no reliable D call. The CDR3 totals 11 residues. Germline CDR1 and CDR2: MNHNS and SASEGT. V was shortened by 4 bases and J by 7 bases, with 5 bases between the two germline ends. The chain's CDR3 is CASSGTNIQYF. In DNA, the CDR3 is TGTGCCAGCAGTGGAACCAACATTCAGTACTTC.